This record looks at one T cell receptor beta chain sequence and its context. The CDR3 runs 13 residues. The V gene's germline CDR1 is LGHNA and CDR2 YNFKEQ. Trimming pared 1 base from V and 5 bases from J, leaving 8 bases between. In the study's own analysis: Scientists estimated how many nucleated cells there were by amplifying reference gene primers. Some clones are missing from TCRdb's copy, which holds only in-frame ones; the method was immunoSEQ multiplex PCR. For V, J and clone size, that table is used; D and trimming come from the DNA. The sample holds 350,000 to 450,000 clones, about 89% seen once. The data originate from a study of blood T cell repertoires in COVID-19. Study-wide background: The United States, Italy and Spain were the sources of the acute and convalescent COVID-19 samples. Nucleic acid was either cDNA or gDNA, and it came from T cells, B-cell-depleted T cells, or PBMCs.

The chain employs TRBV4-2 and TRBJ1-1; no firm D call. Sequencing input: peripheral blood. This receptor was identified in a middle-aged man with acute or convalescent COVID-19. The CDR3 coding sequence is TGTGCCAGCAGCCAAGTCGCGGGGACTGAAGCTTTCTTT. Its translation is CASSQVAGTEAFF.